This T cell receptor beta chain originates from a study of T cells in Graves' hyperthyroidism and ophthalmopathy. Study-wide findings and caveats: Blood also contained most expanded thyroid clonotypes above 0.001.

The CDR3 regions of TCR beta were amplified from RNA transcripts. TCR CDR3 regions were first amplified by RT-PCR with HTBI primers. TCRdb itself ran the multiplex PCR reads through MiXCR, one entry per CDR3 protein. The table records about 740,000 distinct CDR3 sequences, around 15% of them present only once. V was cut by 5 bases and J by 7 bases, with 15 bases left in between. The CDR3 is 13 residues long. Germline values: CDR1 SGHAT, CDR2 FQNNGV. Ten or more counts support this clonotype. Its antigen is not known. The material sequenced was blood. The source is a woman aged 18-29 years with Graves' hyperthyroidism. This chain links TRBV11-2 with TRBJ2-7; D ambiguous. Here the CDR3 reads CASSPASRSEQYF. CDR3 coding DNA: TGTGCCAGCAGCCCCGCCTCTAGGAGTGAGCAGTACTTC.